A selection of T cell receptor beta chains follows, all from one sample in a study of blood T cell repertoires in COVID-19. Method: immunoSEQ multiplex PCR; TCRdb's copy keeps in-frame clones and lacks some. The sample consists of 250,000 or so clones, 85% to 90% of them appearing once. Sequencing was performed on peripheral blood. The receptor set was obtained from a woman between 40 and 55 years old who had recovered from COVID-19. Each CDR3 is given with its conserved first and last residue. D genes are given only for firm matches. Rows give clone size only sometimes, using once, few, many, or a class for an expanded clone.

CDR3: CASSLGIQVADTQYF
DNA: TGTGCCAGCAGCTTGGGCATCCAAGTAGCAGATACGCAGTATTTT
size: -
D: -
J: TRBJ2-3
V: TRBV5-4

CDR3: CASSFRGSSGNTIYF
DNA: TGTGCCAGCAGCTTTAGGGGGAGCTCTGGAAACACCATATATTTT
size: -
D: -
J: TRBJ1-3
V: TRBV7-2

CDR3: CAWSTRGGLQFF
DNA: TGTGCCTGGAGTACGCGGGGGGGCTTACAGTTCTTC
size: -
D: TRBD2
J: TRBJ2-1
V: TRBV30

CDR3: CAWSVFGSNQPQHF
DNA: TGTGCCTGGAGTGTATTCGGTAGCAATCAGCCCCAGCATTTT
size: once
D: -
J: TRBJ1-5
V: TRBV30

CDR3: CASSPRGVHRTDTQYF
DNA: TGTGCCAGCAGCCCCCGGGGTGTTCACCGCACAGATACGCAGTATTTT
size: -
D: -
J: TRBJ2-3
V: TRBV5-6

CDR3: CASSPPNQGLTDTQYF
DNA: TGTGCCAGCTCACCACCGAATCAGGGGTTGACAGATACGCAGTATTTT
size: -
D: -
J: TRBJ2-3
V: TRBV18

CDR3: CASSPGVRQPQHF
DNA: TGTGCCAGTAGTCCGGGGGTACGGCAGCCCCAGCATTTT
size: -
D: -
J: TRBJ1-5
V: TRBV19

CDR3: CASSLAVQGMAAFF
DNA: TGTGCCAGCAGCTTAGCGGTACAGGGGATGGCGGCTTTCTTT
size: -
D: TRBD1
J: TRBJ1-1
V: TRBV7-2

CDR3: CATSDRTSGAYQETQYF
DNA: TGTGCCACCAGTGATCGGACTAGCGGAGCGTACCAAGAGACCCAGTACTTC
size: -
D: TRBD2
J: TRBJ2-5
V: TRBV24-1

CDR3: CASSLGASGDNEQFF
DNA: TGTGCCAGCAGCTTAGGGGCTAGCGGGGACAATGAGCAGTTCTTC
size: -
D: TRBD2
J: TRBJ2-1
V: TRBV7-3

CDR3: CASSSLLGEAFF
DNA: TGTGCCAGCAGCTCACTATTAGGTGAAGCTTTCTTT
size: -
D: -
J: TRBJ1-1
V: TRBV13

CDR3: CASSDPQGGTYEQYF
DNA: TGCGCCAGCAGTGACCCCCAGGGCGGGACCTACGAGCAGTACTTC
size: -
D: -
J: TRBJ2-7
V: TRBV10-1

CDR3: CASSLAGRGQLEQFF
DNA: TGTGCCAGCAGCCTAGCGGGACGGGGGCAATTGGAGCAGTTCTTC
size: -
D: TRBD2
J: TRBJ2-1
V: TRBV27

CDR3: CASSPRFSGSANEQFF
DNA: TGTGCCAGCAGTCCCCGGTTTAGCGGGAGTGCTAATGAGCAGTTCTTC
size: -
D: TRBD2
J: TRBJ2-1
V: TRBV27

CDR3: CASSLGGVQPLHF
DNA: TGTGCCAGCAGCTTGGGGGGAGTCCAACCCCTCCACTTT
size: -
D: -
J: TRBJ1-6
V: TRBV7-2

CDR3: CASKIGRDTEAFF
DNA: TGCGCCAGCAAGATAGGGAGAGACACTGAAGCTTTCTTT
size: -
D: -
J: TRBJ1-1
V: TRBV10-1

CDR3: CASSYLAGGADTQYF
DNA: TGTGCCAGCAGTTACCTCGCGGGAGGGGCAGATACGCAGTATTTT
size: -
D: TRBD2
J: TRBJ2-3
V: TRBV6-5

CDR3: CASSFRLRRKNTEAFF
DNA: TGTGCCAGCAGTTTTAGACTCCGAAGAAAGAACACTGAAGCTTTCTTT
size: -
D: -
J: TRBJ1-1
V: TRBV28

CDR3: CAISDIGQHYEQYF
DNA: TGTGCCATCAGTGATATTGGACAGCACTACGAGCAGTACTTC
size: -
D: -
J: TRBJ2-7
V: TRBV10-3

CDR3: CASSPDRVTEAFF
DNA: TGCGCCAGCAGCCCTGACAGGGTCACTGAAGCTTTCTTT
size: -
D: TRBD1
J: TRBJ1-1
V: TRBV5-1

CDR3: CASSLERGDTQYF
DNA: TGTGCCAGCAGCTTAGAGCGGGGAGATACGCAGTATTTT
size: -
D: TRBD2
J: TRBJ2-3
V: TRBV7-2

CDR3: CASSLVSGDNSPLHF
DNA: TGCGCCAGCAGCTTGGTCTCGGGGGATAATTCACCCCTCCACTTT
size: -
D: -
J: TRBJ1-6
V: TRBV5-1

CDR3: CASSQDPTGGGGLRGYTF
DNA: TGCGCCAGCAGCCAAGACCCTACAGGGGGCGGAGGGCTGCGTGGCTACACCTTC
size: -
D: TRBD1
J: TRBJ1-2
V: TRBV4-1

CDR3: CASSPPGIAREKLFF
DNA: TGTGCCAGCTCACCACCAGGGATAGCGCGTGAAAAACTGTTTTTT
size: -
D: -
J: TRBJ1-4
V: TRBV18

CDR3: CASRDRGAEAFF
DNA: TGTGCCAGTCGGGACAGGGGTGCTGAAGCTTTCTTT
size: -
D: TRBD1
J: TRBJ1-1
V: TRBV2

CDR3: CSVRIRDRVSYEQYF
DNA: TGCAGCGTTAGAATCCGGGACAGGGTCTCCTACGAGCAGTACTTC
size: -
D: TRBD1
J: TRBJ2-7
V: TRBV29-1

CDR3: CASSLRARDTHEQYF
DNA: TGTGCCAGCAGCCTGCGGGCCAGGGACACTCACGAGCAGTACTTC
size: -
D: -
J: TRBJ2-7
V: TRBV28

CDR3: CASSQENRMSGGADTQYF
DNA: TGTGCCAGCAGCCAAGAAAATCGTATGAGCGGGGGGGCAGATACGCAGTATTTT
size: -
D: TRBD2
J: TRBJ2-3
V: TRBV4-2

CDR3: CASSWDGGYYGYTF
DNA: TGTGCCAGCAGTTGGGATGGAGGGTACTATGGCTACACCTTC
size: -
D: -
J: TRBJ1-2
V: TRBV27

CDR3: CASSLQGEETQYF
DNA: TGTGCCAGCAGCTTACAGGGGGAAGAGACCCAGTACTTC
size: -
D: TRBD1
J: TRBJ2-5
V: TRBV5-4

CDR3: CASSEQGDQETQYF
DNA: TGTGCCAGCAGTGAGCAGGGGGACCAAGAGACCCAGTACTTC
size: -
D: TRBD1
J: TRBJ2-5
V: TRBV2

CDR3: CASTSGSRTGELFF
DNA: TGTGCCAGCACCTCGGGGAGCCGGACCGGGGAGCTGTTTTTT
size: -
D: -
J: TRBJ2-2
V: TRBV5-5

CDR3: CATNDRVGEAFF
DNA: TGTGCCACCAATGACAGGGTGGGTGAAGCTTTCTTT
size: once
D: TRBD1
J: TRBJ1-1
V: TRBV24-1

CDR3: CASSSRISTTGDEKLFF
DNA: TGTGCCAGTAGTTCCCGAATAAGTACGACAGGGGATGAAAAACTGTTTTTT
size: once
D: TRBD1
J: TRBJ1-4
V: TRBV19

CDR3: CASSLASGRSTDTQYF
DNA: TGCGCCAGCAGCTTGGCGAGCGGGCGTAGCACAGATACGCAGTATTTT
size: -
D: -
J: TRBJ2-3
V: TRBV5-1

CDR3: CASRRNTGELFF
DNA: TGTGCCAGCAGGCGTAACACCGGGGAGCTGTTTTTT
size: -
D: -
J: TRBJ2-2
V: TRBV12-3/TRBV12-4

CDR3: CASSTRTANSPLHF
DNA: TGTGCCAGCAGTACCCGGACAGCTAATTCACCCCTCCACTTT
size: -
D: -
J: TRBJ1-6
V: TRBV6-2/TRBV6-3

CDR3: CASSYTSPSRTDTQYF
DNA: TGCGCCAGCAGCTATACCTCACCGAGTCGCACAGATACGCAGTATTTT
size: -
D: -
J: TRBJ2-3
V: TRBV4-1

CDR3: CAINPDTATDTQYF
DNA: TGTGCCATCAATCCGGACACAGCCACAGATACGCAGTATTTT
size: -
D: -
J: TRBJ2-3
V: TRBV10-3

CDR3: CASGLVKHYEQYF
DNA: TGTGCTAGTGGTTTGGTAAAACACTACGAGCAGTACTTC
size: -
D: -
J: TRBJ2-7
V: TRBV12-5

CDR3: CASSFRTGGDSDTQYF
DNA: TGTGCCAGCAGCTTTCGGACAGGGGGGGACTCAGATACGCAGTATTTT
size: -
D: TRBD1
J: TRBJ2-3
V: TRBV5-4

CDR3: CASSVVGTGGFQPQHF
DNA: TGTGCCAGTAGCGTCGTCGGGACAGGGGGCTTTCAGCCCCAGCATTTT
size: -
D: TRBD1
J: TRBJ1-5
V: TRBV19

CDR3: CASSLMGGDEKLFF
DNA: TGCGCCAGCAGCCTGATGGGAGGAGATGAAAAACTGTTTTTT
size: -
D: -
J: TRBJ1-4
V: TRBV5-1

CDR3: CASSISWGGDPLLGYTF
DNA: TGTGCCAGTAGTATAAGTTGGGGGGGCGACCCCCTTTTAGGCTACACCTTC
size: -
D: -
J: TRBJ1-2
V: TRBV19

CDR3: CASSLEAGVGANVLTF
DNA: TGTGCCAGCAGCTTAGAGGCGGGAGTTGGGGCCAACGTCCTGACTTTC
size: -
D: TRBD2
J: TRBJ2-6
V: TRBV7-6

CDR3: CSARGQGAPAF
DNA: TGCAGTGCTAGGGGACAGGGGGCGCCGGCCTTC
size: -
D: TRBD1
J: TRBJ1-2
V: TRBV20-1

CDR3: CASSLDRTSGTDTQYF
DNA: TGTGCCAGCAGCTTAGATAGGACTAGCGGCACAGATACGCAGTATTTT
size: once
D: TRBD2
J: TRBJ2-3
V: TRBV7-9

CDR3: CASRGVAGEYTGELFF
DNA: TGTGCCAGTAGGGGGGTAGCGGGAGAATACACCGGGGAGCTGTTTTTT
size: -
D: TRBD2
J: TRBJ2-2
V: TRBV19

CDR3: CASSELAGPGTDTQYF
DNA: TGTGCCAGCAGTGAACTAGCGGGTCCGGGGACAGATACGCAGTATTTT
size: -
D: TRBD2
J: TRBJ2-3
V: TRBV6-4

CDR3: CASSISSGGAYEQFF
DNA: TGTGCCAGCAGCATAAGTAGCGGGGGGGCATATGAGCAGTTCTTC
size: -
D: TRBD2
J: TRBJ2-1
V: TRBV7-9

CDR3: CASSPGSGRVETQYF
DNA: TGTGCCAGCAGCCCGGGTAGCGGCCGGGTGGAGACCCAGTACTTC
size: many
D: -
J: TRBJ2-5
V: TRBV3-1/TRBV3-2

CDR3: CASSLAASGGVTDTQYF
DNA: TGTGCCAGCAGCTTAGCGGCTAGCGGGGGGGTCACAGATACGCAGTATTTT
size: -
D: TRBD2
J: TRBJ2-3
V: TRBV7-6

CDR3: CASRDGIYEQYF
DNA: TGTGCCAGCAGGGACGGGATCTACGAGCAGTACTTC
size: -
D: -
J: TRBJ2-7
V: TRBV28

CDR3: CAWSRTGNSGNTIYF
DNA: TGTGCCTGGAGTCGTACAGGGAACTCTGGAAACACCATATATTTT
size: few
D: -
J: TRBJ1-3
V: TRBV30

CDR3: CASSYSRRTGAEKLFF
DNA: TGTGCCAGCAGTTACTCGAGGCGGACAGGGGCTGAAAAACTGTTTTTT
size: -
D: TRBD1
J: TRBJ1-4
V: TRBV6-2/TRBV6-3

CDR3: CASSDRDRGYEQYF
DNA: TGTGCCAGCAGTGACCGGGACAGGGGCTACGAGCAGTACTTC
size: -
D: TRBD1
J: TRBJ2-7
V: TRBV6-1

CDR3: CASSTSGTDNSPLHF
DNA: TGTGCCAGCTCGACCTCCGGGACAGATAATTCACCCCTCCACTTT
size: -
D: TRBD1
J: TRBJ1-6
V: TRBV18

CDR3: CASAPTISPLHF
DNA: TGCGCCAGCGCCCCGACAATTTCACCCCTCCACTTT
size: -
D: -
J: TRBJ1-6
V: TRBV10-1

CDR3: CASSFAGTAYEQYF
DNA: TGCGCCAGCAGCTTTGCCGGGACAGCCTACGAGCAGTACTTC
size: -
D: TRBD1
J: TRBJ2-7
V: TRBV5-1

CDR3: CASSPDLIVGSDRMNQPQHF
DNA: TGTGCCAGCTCACCAGATCTCATAGTTGGCTCGGACAGGATGAATCAGCCCCAGCATTTT
size: -
D: TRBD1
J: TRBJ1-5
V: TRBV18